A selection of T cell receptor beta chains follows, all from one sample in a study of cytomegalovirus exposure and HLA in healthy donors. The repertoire was sequenced with immunoSEQ multiplex PCR; TCRdb's copy has only in-frame clones and lacks some. The sample gives about 200,000 clones, more than 60% of which show up once; about 1.8% is in the top ten. Input material: PBMCs. The receptors derive from a man between 45 and 60 years old in good health and CMV-seronegative. Each CDR3 is given with its conserved first and last residue. The D gene is left open where the match is weak.

TRBD2	TRBJ2-1	TRBV7-2	CASSAEVAGGRSEQFF
.	TRBJ2-2	TRBV6-4	CASSQNTGELFF
TRBD2	TRBJ2-7	TRBV27	CASRTPSGNSYEQYF
.	TRBJ1-1	TRBV5-1	CASSWSGLGSEAFF
TRBD2	TRBJ2-2	TRBV7-9	CASSSGLLFGELFF
TRBD1	TRBJ1-4	TRBV6-1	CASIRDRNEKLFF
TRBD1	TRBJ2-3	TRBV29-1	CSVGDRGGYSIGQYF
TRBD1	TRBJ1-1	TRBV28	CASSETGGDTEAFF
.	TRBJ2-1	TRBV9	CASSVISGYNEQFF
TRBD2	TRBJ2-2	TRBV2	CASSELLGLAGGPTHPGELFF
.	TRBJ2-2	TRBV5-1	CASSLVQKNTGELFF
TRBD1	TRBJ1-1	TRBV10-3	CAIRIQGAHTEAFF
.	TRBJ2-2	TRBV25-1	CASSEGGRTGELFF
TRBD2	TRBJ2-3	TRBV28	CASSPGLAEADTQYF
TRBD1	TRBJ1-5	TRBV30	CAWAGGQGGNQPQHF
.	TRBJ2-6	TRBV2	CASSGYGANVLTF
TRBD2	TRBJ2-2	TRBV9	CASSPRTSGSWSTGELFF
TRBD1	TRBJ2-7	TRBV6-5	CASRETGIYEQYF
TRBD2	.	TRBV5-8	CASSLGLAGGGSYEQYF
.	TRBJ1-2	TRBV7-2	CASSLARWRANYGYTF
TRBD2	TRBJ2-5	TRBV6-6	CASSYGGQGGGETQYF
.	TRBJ2-3	TRBV7-9	CASSPMRVDTQYF
TRBD1	TRBJ1-6	TRBV28	CASKRDRGPGPYNSPLHF
TRBD1	TRBJ2-7	TRBV28	CASSSAGGRYEQYF
TRBD2	TRBJ2-2	TRBV7-2	CASSSGLGDTGELFF
TRBD1	TRBJ1-5	TRBV6-1	CASSEIGQGAGNQPQHF
.	TRBJ2-2	TRBV2	CASSMENGELFF
TRBD1	TRBJ2-5	TRBV5-1	CASSLGTGGKETQYF
TRBD1	TRBJ2-6	TRBV10-3	CAISARGLSSGANVLTF
TRBD2	TRBJ2-1	TRBV4-1	CASSHPFSTSGRKGNEQFF
TRBD1	TRBJ2-7	TRBV6-1	CAILTGQTYEQYF
.	TRBJ1-5	TRBV28	CASSPARTGNQPQHF
.	TRBJ1-1	TRBV19	CASSRPGLWTEAFF
TRBD2	TRBJ2-5	TRBV9	CASSVSNGRASWETQYF
.	TRBJ1-3	TRBV7-9	CASSALRAGKTGTIYF
TRBD1	TRBJ2-5	TRBV2	CASSRDRGSQETQYF
TRBD1	TRBJ1-5	TRBV28	CASSPASGTGMEQPQHF
.	TRBJ1-6	TRBV6-6	CASSTRNLALHF
TRBD1	TRBJ2-1	TRBV9	CASSARDRTYNEQFF
TRBD1	TRBJ2-4	TRBV14	CASSQDDRGSKNIQYF
.	TRBJ2-7	TRBV7-9	CASTQGSDYEQYF
TRBD2	TRBJ2-7	TRBV27	CASSLTSGSSYEQYF
.	TRBJ2-5	TRBV11-2	CASSLTTRFETQYF
.	TRBJ2-6	TRBV13	CASSLWGAGANVLTF